One T cell receptor beta chain is described in this entry. The antigen is unknown. CDR1 and CDR2 from the germline V gene are SEHNR and FQNEAQ (reference sequence). V was cut by 5 bases and J by 1 base, with 11 bases left in between. There are 14 residues in the CDR3. The sample comes from a study of brain T cells in children with intractable seizures. Study results and caveats: HCMV serostatus was not known, and viral specificity came from CDR3 similarity only. Absence of clones before surgery may stem from lower sequencing depth.

Time point reported: blood from clinic visit 5 months post-surgery; TSC patient then seizure free. Generated by immunoSEQ multiplex PCR, the TCRdb table keeps only in-frame clones and is missing some. The sample has around 340,000 clones, over 85% seen once; the top ten hold about 6%. Sequencing used peripheral blood, obtained 4 to 5 months after surgery. The rearrangement joins TRBV7-9 to TRBJ2-5, with D tentatively TRBD1 or TRBD2 (5 bases each). This clonotype was obtained from a boy under two years old with tuberous sclerosis and intractable seizures. CDR3 amino acids: CASSLSGTQETQYF. For the CDR3, the DNA is TGTGCCAGCAGCCTCTCCGGGACCCAAGAGACCCAGTACTTC.